Included here is one T cell receptor beta chain sequence, with context. This clone has a single count. This clone's antigen is unknown. Base-call qualities are not available, and no considerably larger clone is one nucleotide away. Reading the germline V gene (reference sequence) gives CDR1 MNHEY and CDR2 SMNVEV. The V and J ends are trimmed by 8 bases and 4 bases, leaving 20 bases between them. The CDR3, cysteine through phenylalanine, is 15 amino acids long. The only DNA kept is the CDR3, 45 bases in frame from the first base. The cohort comprised hundreds of healthy bone marrow donors. At the time of sampling, all cohort members were nominally healthy, though unrecorded immune exposures were likely present. The donor tested CMV seropositive, placing the donor among the 289 seropositive members of the cohort. Every donor gave a peripheral blood sample, and the peripheral blood mononuclear cells from that sample were used for TCR beta sequencing. Genomic DNA extraction from the blood cell samples was performed with the Qiagen DNeasy Blood Extraction Kit.

This specimen comes from a study of cytomegalovirus exposure and HLA in healthy donors (TCRdb year 2017). Describing the broader study: An earlier analysis of roughly 500 of the donors reported more than 250 Gb of sequence data and 100 million to 140 million unique TCR beta sequences from roughly 200 million T cells. Approximately 310 gigabases of sequencing data and around 85 million unique TCR sequences made up an early release that covered under 750 HLA-typed donors. In a later analysis, previously published TCR beta repertoires from 550 to 700 donors were re-analyzed and high-resolution HLA genotyping was added so that TCR occurrence patterns could be studied. Typing coverage varied by locus: roughly 620-630 donors for A, B, C, DRB1 and DQB1; approximately 500 for DQA1; more than 600 for DPA1; 450 to 480 for DPB1. A later genetic analysis used genome-wide SNP genotypes for about 60% of the roughly 700 donors, treating that subset as a discovery cohort. Every repertoire in the discovery cohort had been generated on one and the same sequencing platform. The study used immunosequencing to profile the T cell repertoires of several hundred subjects and linked those repertoires to cytomegalovirus serostatus. Both class I and class II loci were covered by HLA typing, at four-digit resolution. On average, roughly 240,000 unique TCR beta nucleotide sequences were sequenced per donor among fewer than 500 genotyped donors of the cohort, with roughly 18% of those sequences being non-productive. A separate validation cohort of 100 to 150 different subjects was used in addition to the roughly 700-subject first cohort. Roughly five DR-DQ haplotypes were treated as single units for association and clustering because of strong linkage in the cohort. The study aimed to test whether signatures of past pathogen exposure could be identified by cataloging public T cell receptors. To predict cytomegalovirus infection status, the study combined high-throughput TCR immunosequencing, statistical association of individual TCRs with disease status, and machine learning. An earlier analysis of 587 of the donors used high-throughput TCR beta sequencing to judge whether each TCR beta V gene segment behaved as functional or pseudogenic. Donor age, sex, ethnicity and CMV serostatus were collected together with the repertoire data. Of the roughly 430 genotyped donors, around 81% fell in the genetic ancestry cluster associated with self-reported Caucasian donors. Rather than using new phenotypic data, the later analysis identified candidate immune exposures from TCR beta sequences and from how often those sequences occurred across donors. The paper's findings and limits, for the study overall: A later analysis associated about 17,000 TCR beta sequences with specific HLA alleles at a false discovery rate of 0.05. According to a later analysis, TCR association rates differed among HLA loci, with DRB1 alleles showing the most associated TCRs and HLA-C alleles showing the fewest. In a later analysis, HLA-associated TCR beta chains were found to be more clonally expanded and to have lower generation probabilities than equally common non-associated chains. Strong co-occurrence of HLA alleles, especially DR and DQ, made assigning TCR associations to individual alleles difficult. In the study, around 150 TCR beta chains were listed as associated with cytomegalovirus. While some public TCRs were present in many individuals, most TCR sequences turned up only very rarely across donors. Linkage disequilibrium might explain the correlated functional status among segregating V segments, but an unknown experimental factor could not be excluded. According to a later analysis, most CMV-associated TCR beta chains appeared to be HLA-restricted, and the HLA associations seemed to be driven largely by CMV exposure. The classifier was reported to diagnose cytomegalovirus status with high specificity and sensitivity in both the original and validation cohorts. An earlier analysis of around 540 of the donors showed that most TCR beta V segments appeared in productive rearrangements either about 87% or about 30% of the time, which broadly matched IMGT annotations. The presence/absence analyses assumed that sequencing depth was roughly uniform across donors, and that assumption may not be true. Because the 87-base-pair reads could not distinguish some IMGT-functional V segments, including TRBV6-2 and TRBV6-3, those segments were excluded. Roughly 15 rarely observed V segments, including chromosome 9 orphons, were excluded from the earlier analysis of a few hundred of the donors because counts were too low. Compared with the approximately 710-donor mean, donors in an Asian-associated ancestry cluster had fewer N-insertions in productive TCRs, according to a later genetic analysis. A cluster of highly shared sequence variants was judged likely to be a technical artifact of the sequencing pipeline. In a later analysis, several top co-occurrence clusters were reported to appear linked to parvovirus B19, influenza, CMV and Epstein-Barr virus. The authors suggested that the approach could potentially be generalized to other disease states and immunological phenotypes. A further reported finding was that TCR beta sequences accurately predicted the HLA-A and HLA-B alleles for most subjects in the first cohort. Because HLA typing was missing for some donors at each locus, association tests included only the typed subset. A few of the identified cytomegalovirus-associated TCR beta chains were confirmed in vitro to be specific for cytomegalovirus antigens. A later genetic analysis associated a missense DCLRE1C variant with V-gene and J-gene trimming of TCR beta chains, and an independent cohort replicated the association. CMV serostatus was the only immune exposure information available for the cohort. Only TCR beta chains were sequenced in this cohort, and the absence of alpha or paired-chain data limited detectable features.

The method was the immunoSEQ multiplex PCR assay. For the multiplex PCR, a mixture combining 60 forward primers for TCR Vbeta segments and 13 reverse primers for TCR Jbeta segments was used. The CDR3 region of rearranged TCR beta genes was amplified from genomic DNA by a multiplex PCR assay. The amplified TCR beta libraries were sequenced on the Illumina HiSeq System as 87-base-pair reads. The paper's processing steps were these. Across the roughly 670 repertoires, a later analysis counted approximately 75 million unique TCR beta chains, approximately 12 million of which were shared by at least two donors. To remove PCR and sequencing errors, raw reads were error-corrected and collapsed into unique sequences using a nearest-neighbor algorithm that merged closely related sequences. To assign V, D and J gene segments, CDR3 sequences were aligned to IMGT reference sequences. For a sequence to be retained, a match of at least six nucleotides was required to both a V gene segment and a J gene segment. Rearrangements were called productive when the CDR3 lacked stop codons and stayed in frame with V and J; all others were non-productive. CDR3 was defined according to IMGT convention as the region running from the second conserved V-encoded cysteine to the conserved J-encoded phenylalanine. In an earlier analysis of roughly 610 of the donors, sequences lacking an unambiguous match to a single V gene segment were excluded. An earlier analysis of about 600 of the donors called V segments functional above 56.7% productive rearrangements and segregating when the between-donor standard deviation exceeded 5%. To diagnose cytomegalovirus status from the catalog of TCR beta chain sequences, a statistical classification framework was built. A later analysis assigned V and J genes by comparing TCR nucleotide sequences with IMGT/GENE-DB human TR gene sequences. The TCRdist pipeline was used in a later analysis to assign CDR3 sequences and most-parsimonious VDJ recombination scenarios. A later analysis defined each TCR beta chain by its CDR3 amino acid sequence plus V-gene family, and excluded reads lacking a unique V-gene family. A later analysis removed 592 highly shared, low-generation-probability nucleotide sequences to deal with suspected cross-contamination and a sequencing artifact. For each public chain, a later analysis derived a clonal expansion index from normalized ranks of inferred template counts within each repertoire. A later analysis computed generation probabilities with a VDJ recombination model fitted to out-of-frame rearrangements, and checked the results against IGoR. In a later analysis, TCR-TCR, TCR-HLA and TCR-CMV co-occurrence was scored with hypergeometric tests, and a repertoire-size bias correction was applied to TCR pairs. In a later analysis, false discovery rates were estimated by permuting HLA or CMV assignments 20 times. A later analysis grouped co-occurring TCRs with DBSCAN, adding TCRdist sequence similarity when clustering within HLA-allele-positive subsets. For co-occurrence clustering, repertoires with fewer than 30,000 or more than 120,000 public chains were excluded, along with 4 to 6 repertoires with anomalous nucleotide sharing. TCRdb retrieved this table from immuneACCESS and kept in-frame rearrangements only. Not all clones are present; in checked studies, unresolved V genes account for under half, and no reason is known for the remainder. The V and J calls and clone size were taken over from that table, and D and trimming were inferred from the DNA. In this sample the table shows 200,000 or so clones, about 81% of which occur a single time. Over 5% of the sample is held by the ten biggest clonotypes.

Sequenced input: PBMCs. The source of this sequence is a woman aged 50 to 65 in good health and CMV-seropositive. The chain was built from TRBV27 and TRBJ1-2, and possibly TRBD1, on 5 matching bases. The base sequence is TGTGCCAGCGCCTGGGCCCCGGGGGGAGGCTATGGCTACACCTTC. Translation gives CASAWAPGGGYGYTF.